This TCR beta chain was profiled in a study of shared clonotypes between healthy human individuals. Germline loops: CDR1 KGHSH, CDR2 LQKENI. This CDR3 contains 16 residues. Trimming pared 0 bases from V and 0 bases from J, leaving 8 bases between. The method was immunoSEQ multiplex PCR; TCRdb's version includes in-frame clones alone and lacks a portion of them. The sample shows fewer than 800,000 clones, roughly 94% of them seen only once. Study results and limitations: Relative to clonotypes present in all four donors, those not shared had lower generation probabilities.

A word on this clone: Antigen specificity is unknown.

Naive CD8 populations comprised CD45RO-negative cells positively selected for CCR7, excluding terminally differentiated effector memory CD45RA+ cells. V gene TRBV18 combines with J gene TRBJ2-2; D unclear. The receptor's source is a man under 40 in good health. The sequenced sample was naive CD8+ T cells sorted from blood. CDR3 sequence (DNA): TGTGCCAGCTCACCACCCGAAGATACGAACACCGGGGAGCTGTTTTTT. Its translation is CASSPPEDTNTGELFF.